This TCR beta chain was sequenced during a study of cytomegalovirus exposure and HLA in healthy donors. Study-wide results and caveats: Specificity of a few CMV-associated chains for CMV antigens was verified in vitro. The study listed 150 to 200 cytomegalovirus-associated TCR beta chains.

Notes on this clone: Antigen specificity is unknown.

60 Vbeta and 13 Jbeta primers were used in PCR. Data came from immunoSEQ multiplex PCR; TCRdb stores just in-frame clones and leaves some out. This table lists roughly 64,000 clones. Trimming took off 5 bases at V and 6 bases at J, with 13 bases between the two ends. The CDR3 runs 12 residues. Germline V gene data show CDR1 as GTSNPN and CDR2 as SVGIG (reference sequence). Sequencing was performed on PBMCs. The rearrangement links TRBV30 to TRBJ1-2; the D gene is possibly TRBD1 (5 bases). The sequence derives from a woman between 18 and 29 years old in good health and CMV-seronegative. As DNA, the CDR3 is TGTGCCTGGGACAGAGAAAGGCATGGCTACACCTTC. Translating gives CAWDRERHGYTF.